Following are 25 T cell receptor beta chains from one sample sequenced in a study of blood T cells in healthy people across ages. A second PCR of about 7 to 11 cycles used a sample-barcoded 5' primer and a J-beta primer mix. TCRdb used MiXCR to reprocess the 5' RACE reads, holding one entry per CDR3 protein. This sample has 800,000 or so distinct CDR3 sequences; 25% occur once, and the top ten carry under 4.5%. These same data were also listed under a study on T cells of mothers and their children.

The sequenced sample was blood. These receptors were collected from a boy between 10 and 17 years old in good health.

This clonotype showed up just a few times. The CDR3 loop reads CASSVQGSQETQYF. The CDR3 DNA reads TGCGCCAGCAGCGTACAGGGTTCCCAAGAGACCCAGTACTTC. The chain employs TRBV5-1 and TRBJ2-5, with a weak D call TRBD1 (6 bases). The CDR3 has 14 residues. V was cut by 4 bases and J by 1 base, with 11 bases left in between. Germline V gives CDR1 SGHRS, CDR2 YFSETQ.

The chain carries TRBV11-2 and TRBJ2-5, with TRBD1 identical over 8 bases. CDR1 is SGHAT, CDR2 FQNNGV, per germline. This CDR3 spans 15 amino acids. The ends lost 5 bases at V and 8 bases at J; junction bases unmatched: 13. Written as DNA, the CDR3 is TGTGCCAGCAGCAACATTCGGGACAGGCCTGGAACCCAGTACTTC. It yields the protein CASSNIRDRPGTQYF.

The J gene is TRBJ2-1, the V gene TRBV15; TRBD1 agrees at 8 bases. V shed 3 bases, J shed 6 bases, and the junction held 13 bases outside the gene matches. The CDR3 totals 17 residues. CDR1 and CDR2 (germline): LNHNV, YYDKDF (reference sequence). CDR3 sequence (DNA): TGTGCCACCAGCAGGTTTATAACAGGGGGGAAAATCAATGAGCAGTTCTTC. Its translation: CATSRFITGGKINEQFF.

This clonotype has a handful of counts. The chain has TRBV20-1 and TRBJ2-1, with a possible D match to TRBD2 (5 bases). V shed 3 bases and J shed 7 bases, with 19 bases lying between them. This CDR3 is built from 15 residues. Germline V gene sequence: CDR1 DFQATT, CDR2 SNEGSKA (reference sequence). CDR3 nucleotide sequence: TGCAGTGCTAGGCGTCCCTCGGACTTGAGTAATGAGCAGTTCTTC. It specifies CSARRPSDLSNEQFF.

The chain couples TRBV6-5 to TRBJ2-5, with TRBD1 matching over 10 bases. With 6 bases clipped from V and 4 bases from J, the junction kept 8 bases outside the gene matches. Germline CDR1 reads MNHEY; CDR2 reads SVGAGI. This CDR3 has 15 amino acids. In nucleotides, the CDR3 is TGTGCCAGCAGGGGACAGGGGCTGAGGTCAGAGACCCAGTACTTC. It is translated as CASRGQGLRSETQYF.

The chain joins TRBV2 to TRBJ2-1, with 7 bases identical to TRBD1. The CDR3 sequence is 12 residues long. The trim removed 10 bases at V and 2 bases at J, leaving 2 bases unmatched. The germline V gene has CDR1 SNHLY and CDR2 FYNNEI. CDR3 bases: TGTGCCATGAGGGGGCCCTACAATGAGCAGTTCTTC. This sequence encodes CAMRGPYNEQFF.

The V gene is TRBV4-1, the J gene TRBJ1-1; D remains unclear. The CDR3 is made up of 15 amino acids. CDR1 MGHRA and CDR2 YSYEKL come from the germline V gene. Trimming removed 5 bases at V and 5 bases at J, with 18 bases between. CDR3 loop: CASSYRAIAGTEAFF. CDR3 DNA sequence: TGCGCCAGCAGCTATCGGGCGATCGCGGGGACTGAAGCTTTCTTT.

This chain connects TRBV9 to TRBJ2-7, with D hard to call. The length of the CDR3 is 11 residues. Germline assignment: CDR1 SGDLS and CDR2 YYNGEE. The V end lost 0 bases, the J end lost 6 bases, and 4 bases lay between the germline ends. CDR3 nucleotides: TGTGCCAGCAGCGTAGTTTCCGAGCAGTACTTC. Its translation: CASSVVSEQYF.

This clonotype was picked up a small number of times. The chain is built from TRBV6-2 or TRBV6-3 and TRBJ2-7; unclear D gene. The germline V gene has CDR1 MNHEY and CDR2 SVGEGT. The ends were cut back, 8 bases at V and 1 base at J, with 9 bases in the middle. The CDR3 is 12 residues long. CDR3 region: CASGSTSYEQYF. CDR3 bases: TGTGCCAGCGGATCTACTTCCTACGAGCAGTACTTC.

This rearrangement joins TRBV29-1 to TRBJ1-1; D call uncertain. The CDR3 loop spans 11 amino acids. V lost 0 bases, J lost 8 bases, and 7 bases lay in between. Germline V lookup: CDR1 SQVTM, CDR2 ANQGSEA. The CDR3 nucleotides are TGCAGCGTTGAAGATCACAAGGAAGCTTTCTTT. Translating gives CSVEDHKEAFF.

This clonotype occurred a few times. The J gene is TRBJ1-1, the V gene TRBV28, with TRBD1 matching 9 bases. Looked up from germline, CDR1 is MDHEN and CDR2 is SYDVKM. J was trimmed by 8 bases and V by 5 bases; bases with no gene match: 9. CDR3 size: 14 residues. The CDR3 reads CASSPGDRVREAFF. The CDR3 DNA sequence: TGTGCCAGCAGTCCGGGGGACAGGGTGAGGGAAGCTTTCTTT. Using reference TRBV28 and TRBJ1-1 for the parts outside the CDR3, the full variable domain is DVKVTQSSRYLVKRTGEKVFLECVQDMDHENMFWYRQDPGLGLRLIYFSYDVKMKEKGDIPEGYSVSREKKERFSLILESASTNQTSMYLCASSPGDRVREAFFGQGTRLTVV.

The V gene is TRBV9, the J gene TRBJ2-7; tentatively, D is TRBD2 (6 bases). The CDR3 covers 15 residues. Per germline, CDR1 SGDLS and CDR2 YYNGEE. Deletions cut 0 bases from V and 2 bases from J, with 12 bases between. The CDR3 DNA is TGTGCCAGCAGCGTAGGTGGGACTGCCACCTACGAGCAGTACTTC. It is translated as CASSVGGTATYEQYF.

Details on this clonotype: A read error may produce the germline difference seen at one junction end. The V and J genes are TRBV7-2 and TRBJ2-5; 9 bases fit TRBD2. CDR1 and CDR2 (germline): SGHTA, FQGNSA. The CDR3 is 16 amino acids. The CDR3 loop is CDSSSSAGGPRETQYF. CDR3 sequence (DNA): TGTGACAGCAGCTCCTCAGCGGGAGGCCCGCGGGAGACCCAGTACTTC.

This CDR3 is CASSARDRGETQYF. CDR3 DNA sequence: TGTGCCAGCAGCGCCAGAGACCGGGGAGAGACCCAGTACTTC. The rearrangement uses TRBV7-2 and TRBJ2-1, with a possible D match to TRBD2 (5 bases). The J call is doubtful: the DNA matches TRBJ2-5 better. This CDR3 region has 14 residues. Germline values: CDR1 SGHTA, CDR2 FQGNSA.

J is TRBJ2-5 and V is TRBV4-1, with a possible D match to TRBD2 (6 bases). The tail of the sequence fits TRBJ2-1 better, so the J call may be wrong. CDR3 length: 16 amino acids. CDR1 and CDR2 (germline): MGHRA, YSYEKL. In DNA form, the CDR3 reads TGCGCCAGCAGCCTTTCCGCGGAGGGGCCTGGGAATGAGCAGTTCTTC. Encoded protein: CASSLSAEGPGNEQFF.

The chain's CDR3 is CASSFSRLGRPYGYTF. The CDR3 DNA follows: TGTGCCAGCAGTTTTAGTAGGTTGGGACGGCCCTATGGCTACACCTTC. V is TRBV28 and J is TRBJ1-2, with TRBD1 as a possible D gene (5 bases). Germline loops: CDR1 MDHEN, CDR2 SYDVKM. V shed 3 bases and J shed 4 bases, with 18 bases lying between them. CDR3 size: 16 residues.

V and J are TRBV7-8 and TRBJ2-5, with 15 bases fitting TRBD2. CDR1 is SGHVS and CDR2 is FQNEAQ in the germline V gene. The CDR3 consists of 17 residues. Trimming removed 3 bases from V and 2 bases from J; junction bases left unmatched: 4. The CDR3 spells CASSFGTSGRSQETQYF. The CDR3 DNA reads TGTGCCAGCAGCTTTGGGACTAGCGGGAGGTCGCAAGAGACCCAGTACTTC.

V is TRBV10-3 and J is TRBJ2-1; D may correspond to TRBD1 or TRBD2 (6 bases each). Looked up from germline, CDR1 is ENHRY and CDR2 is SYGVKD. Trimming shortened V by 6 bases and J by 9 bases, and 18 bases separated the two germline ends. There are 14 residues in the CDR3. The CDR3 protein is CAIRSTGLGGEQFF. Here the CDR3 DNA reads TGTGCCATCAGATCGACAGGCCTCGGGGGTGAGCAGTTCTTC.

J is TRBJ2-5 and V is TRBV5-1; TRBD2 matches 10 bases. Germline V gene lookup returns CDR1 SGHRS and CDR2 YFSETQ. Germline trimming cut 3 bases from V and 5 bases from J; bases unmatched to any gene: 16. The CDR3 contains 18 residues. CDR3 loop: CASSSGGASGGVWETQYF. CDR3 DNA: TGCGCCAGCAGCTCCGGAGGGGCTAGCGGGGGTGTTTGGGAGACCCAGTACTTC.

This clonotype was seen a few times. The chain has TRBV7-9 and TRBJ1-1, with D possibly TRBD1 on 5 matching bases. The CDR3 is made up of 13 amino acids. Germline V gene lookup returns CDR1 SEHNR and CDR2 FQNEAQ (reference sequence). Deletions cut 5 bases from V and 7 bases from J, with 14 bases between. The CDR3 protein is CASSLGTGSEAFF. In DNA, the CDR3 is TGTGCCAGCAGCCTTGGGACCGGCAGTGAAGCTTTCTTT.

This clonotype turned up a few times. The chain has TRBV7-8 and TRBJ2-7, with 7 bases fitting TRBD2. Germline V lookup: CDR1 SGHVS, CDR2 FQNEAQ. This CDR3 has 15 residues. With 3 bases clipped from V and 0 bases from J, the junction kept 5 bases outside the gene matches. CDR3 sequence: CASSFFGGSSYEQYF. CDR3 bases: TGTGCCAGCAGCTTCTTCGGCGGGAGCTCCTACGAGCAGTACTTC.

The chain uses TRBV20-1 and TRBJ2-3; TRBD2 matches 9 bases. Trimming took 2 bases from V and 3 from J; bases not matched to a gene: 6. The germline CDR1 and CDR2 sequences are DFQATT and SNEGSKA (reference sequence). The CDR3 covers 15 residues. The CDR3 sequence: CSARRPSGMTDTQYF. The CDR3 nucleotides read TGCAGTGCTAGAAGGCCTAGCGGGATGACAGATACGCAGTATTTT.

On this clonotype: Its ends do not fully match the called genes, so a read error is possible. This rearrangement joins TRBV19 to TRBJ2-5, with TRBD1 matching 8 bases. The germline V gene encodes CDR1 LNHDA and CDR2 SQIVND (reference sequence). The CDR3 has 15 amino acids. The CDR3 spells CASSAQRTGYNERFF. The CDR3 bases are TGTGCCAGTAGTGCCCAAAGGACAGGGTACAATGAGCGGTTCTTC. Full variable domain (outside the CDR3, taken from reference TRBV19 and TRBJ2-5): DGGITQSPKYLFRKEGQNVTLSCEQNLNHDAMYWYRQDPGQGLRLIYYSQIVNDFQKGDIAEGYSVSREKKESFPLTVTSAQKNPTAFYLCASSAQRTGYNERFFGPGTRLLVL.

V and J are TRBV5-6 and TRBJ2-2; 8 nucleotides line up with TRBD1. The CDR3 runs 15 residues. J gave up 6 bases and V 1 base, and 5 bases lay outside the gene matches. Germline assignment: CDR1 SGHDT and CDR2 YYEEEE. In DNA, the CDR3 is TGTGCCAGCAGCTTGACAGGGGGTTTGGCCGGGGAGCTGTTTTTT. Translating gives CASSLTGGLAGELFF.

The CDR3 nucleotides read TGTGCCAGCAGGGGAGGGGGGACAGGGGTAAACAATGAGCAGTTCTTC. Translating it yields CASRGGGTGVNNEQFF. The rearrangement links TRBV21-1 to TRBJ2-5; the D call of TRBD1 is as the table states it, not checked on the DNA. The J call could be wrong; TRBJ2-1 is a better fit for the DNA end. TRBV21-1 is given as a pseudogene. The length of the CDR3 is 16 residues.